The T cell receptor beta chain described here comes from a study of blood T cell repertoires in COVID-19. Study details: The origin of the acute and convalescent COVID-19 samples was the United States, Italy and Spain. PBMCs, B-cell-depleted T cells, or T cells were the source of the cDNA or gDNA that made up the material.

The ends were cut back, 3 bases at V and 8 bases at J, with 14 bases in the middle. Germline CDR1 GTSNPN, CDR2 SVGIG (reference sequence). This CDR3 comprises 13 residues. As originally analysed: Amplified reference gene primers provided the basis for estimating nucleated cell counts. This table comes from immunoSEQ multiplex PCR, and its TCRdb copy is limited to in-frame clones, with some not included. That table is the source of V, J and clone size, and D and trimming were worked out from the DNA. The profile covers 150,000 or so clones, with approximately 83% appearing a single time and around 8.2% taken by the ten largest.

The genes are TRBV30 and TRBJ2-4; D is uncertain. This TCR derives from a man in his 60s with acute or convalescent COVID-19. The material sequenced was peripheral blood. The CDR3, as DNA: TGTGCCTGGAGCGGGTCGGCCGGAGACATTCAGTACTTC. As protein: CAWSGSAGDIQYF.